This TCR beta chain was sequenced in a study of cytomegalovirus exposure and HLA in healthy donors. Findings and caveats of the study: Within the roughly 120 validation repertoires, first-cohort TCR clusters tended to co-occur, according to a later analysis.

Sequencing was performed with immunoSEQ multiplex PCR; in TCRdb, only in-frame clones are kept and a portion is missing. The table lists some 240,000 clones, around 85% of them singletons, with about 1.2% in the top ten. As to this clone: The antigen remains undetermined.

Germline V gene lookup returns CDR1 SGDLS and CDR2 YYNGEE. Trimming took off 3 bases at V and 0 bases at J, with 19 bases between the two ends. The length of the CDR3 is 19 residues. The TCR was taken from a woman aged 25-40 years in good health and CMV-seropositive. The V and J genes are TRBV9 and TRBJ2-6; tentative D call: TRBD1 (6 bases). Sequences were obtained from PBMCs. CDR3 region: CASSDGRTGPLSGANVLTF. The CDR3 region has the DNA TGTGCCAGCAGCGATGGGAGAACAGGGCCCCTCTCTGGGGCCAACGTCCTGACTTTC.